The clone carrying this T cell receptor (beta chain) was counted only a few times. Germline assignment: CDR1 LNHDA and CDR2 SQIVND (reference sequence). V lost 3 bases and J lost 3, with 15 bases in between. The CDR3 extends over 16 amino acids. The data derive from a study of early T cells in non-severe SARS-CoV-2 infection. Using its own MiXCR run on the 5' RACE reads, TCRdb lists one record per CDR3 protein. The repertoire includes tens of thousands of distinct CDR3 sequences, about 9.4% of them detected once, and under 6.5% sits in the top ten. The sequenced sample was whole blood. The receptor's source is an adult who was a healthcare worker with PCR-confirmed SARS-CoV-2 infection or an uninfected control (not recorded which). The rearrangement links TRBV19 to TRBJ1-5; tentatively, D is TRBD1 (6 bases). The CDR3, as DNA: TGTGCCAGTAGTATTAAAAGGACAGTCTTCAATCAGCCCCAGCATTTT. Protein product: CASSIKRTVFNQPQHF.